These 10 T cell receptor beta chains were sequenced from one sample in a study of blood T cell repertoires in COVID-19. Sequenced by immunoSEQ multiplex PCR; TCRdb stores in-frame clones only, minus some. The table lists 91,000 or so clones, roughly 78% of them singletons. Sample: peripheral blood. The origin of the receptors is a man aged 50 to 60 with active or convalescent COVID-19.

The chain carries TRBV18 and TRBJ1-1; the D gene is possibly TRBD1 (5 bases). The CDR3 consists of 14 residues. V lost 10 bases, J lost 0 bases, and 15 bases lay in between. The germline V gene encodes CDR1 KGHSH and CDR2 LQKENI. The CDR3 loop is CATPGRVMNTEAFF. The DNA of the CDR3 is TGTGCCACCCCCGGCAGGGTGATGAACACTGAAGCTTTCTTT. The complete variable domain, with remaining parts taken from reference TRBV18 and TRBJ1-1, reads NAGVMQNPRHLVRRRGQEARLRCSPMKGHSHVYWYRQLPEEGLKFMVYLQKENIIDESGMPKERFSAEFPKEGPSILRIQQVVRGDSAAYFCATPGRVMNTEAFFGQGTRLTVV.

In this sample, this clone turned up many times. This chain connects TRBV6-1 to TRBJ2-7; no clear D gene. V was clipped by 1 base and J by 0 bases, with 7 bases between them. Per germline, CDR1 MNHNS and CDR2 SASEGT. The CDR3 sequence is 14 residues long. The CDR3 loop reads CASSEGPLSYEQYF. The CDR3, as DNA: TGTGCCAGCAGTGAAGGGCCCCTCTCCTACGAGCAGTACTTC.

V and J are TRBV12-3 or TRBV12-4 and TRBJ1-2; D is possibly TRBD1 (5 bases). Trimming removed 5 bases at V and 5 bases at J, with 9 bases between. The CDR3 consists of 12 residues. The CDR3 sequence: CASSTRQYGYTF. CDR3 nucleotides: TGTGCCAGCAGTACTCGACAGTATGGCTACACCTTC.

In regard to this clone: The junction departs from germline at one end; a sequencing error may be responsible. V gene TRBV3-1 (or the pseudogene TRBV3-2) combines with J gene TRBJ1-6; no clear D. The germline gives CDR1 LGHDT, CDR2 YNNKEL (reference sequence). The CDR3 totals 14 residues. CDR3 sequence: CASTQAQSNSPLHF. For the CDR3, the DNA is TGTGCCAGCACCCAAGCACAGAGTAATTCACCCCTCCACTTT.

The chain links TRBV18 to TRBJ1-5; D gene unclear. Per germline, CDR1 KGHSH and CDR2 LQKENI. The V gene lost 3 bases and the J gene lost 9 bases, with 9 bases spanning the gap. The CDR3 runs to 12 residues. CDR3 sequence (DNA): TGTGCCAGCTCACCGGAGGGTGTGCCCCAGCATTTT. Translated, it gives CASSPEGVPQHF.

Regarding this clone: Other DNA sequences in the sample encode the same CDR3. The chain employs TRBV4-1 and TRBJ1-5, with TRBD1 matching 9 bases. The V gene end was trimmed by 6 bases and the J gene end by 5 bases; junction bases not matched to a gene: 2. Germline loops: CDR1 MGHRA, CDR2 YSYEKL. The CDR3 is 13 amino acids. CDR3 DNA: TGCGCCAGCAGTAGGACAGGGGATCAGCCCCAGCATTTT. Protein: CASSRTGDQPQHF.

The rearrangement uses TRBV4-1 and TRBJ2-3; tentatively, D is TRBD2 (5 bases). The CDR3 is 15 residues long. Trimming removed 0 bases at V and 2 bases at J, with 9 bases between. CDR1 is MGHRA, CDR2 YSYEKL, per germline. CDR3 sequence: CASSQDIGDTDTQYF. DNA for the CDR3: TGCGCCAGCAGCCAAGATATCGGGGACACAGATACGCAGTATTTT.

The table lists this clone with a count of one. This CDR3 reads CASSWADPQETQYF. CDR3 nucleotide sequence: TGCGCCAGCAGCTGGGCCGACCCCCAAGAGACCCAGTACTTC. This chain links TRBV5-1 with TRBJ2-5; D is undetermined. Germline CDR1 is SGHRS and CDR2 is YFSETQ. Trimming took off 3 bases at V and 1 base at J, with 10 bases between the two ends. The CDR3 has 14 amino acids.

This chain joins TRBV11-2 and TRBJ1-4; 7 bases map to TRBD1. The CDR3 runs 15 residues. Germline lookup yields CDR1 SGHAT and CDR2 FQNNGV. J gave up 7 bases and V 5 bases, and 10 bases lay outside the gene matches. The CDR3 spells CASSGWTGHFEKLFF. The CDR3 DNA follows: TGTGCCAGCAGCGGGTGGACAGGTCATTTTGAAAAACTGTTTTTT. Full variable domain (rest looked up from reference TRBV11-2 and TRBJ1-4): EAGVAQSPRYKIIEKRQSVAFWCNPISGHATLYWYQQILGQGPKLLIQFQNNGVVDDSQLPKDRFSAERLKGVDSTLKIQPAKLEDSAVYLCASSGWTGHFEKLFFGSGTQLSVL.

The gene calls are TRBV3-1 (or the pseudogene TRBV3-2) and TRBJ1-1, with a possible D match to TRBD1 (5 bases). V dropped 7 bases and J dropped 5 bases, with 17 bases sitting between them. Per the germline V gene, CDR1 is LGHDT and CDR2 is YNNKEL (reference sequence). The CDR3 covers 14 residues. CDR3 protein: CASIPGQGGTEAFF. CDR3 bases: TGTGCCAGCATCCCGGGGCAGGGAGGGACTGAAGCTTTCTTT.